The next 27 T cell receptor beta chains were all read from a single sample in a study of regulatory and conventional T cells in RAG deficiency. Data came from immunoSEQ multiplex PCR; TCRdb stores just in-frame clones and leaves some out. The data hold some 20,000 clones, with 85% to 95% observed a single time. Conventional CD4+ T cells were sorted from blood as CD25-low CD127-high cells. This sample also belongs to another study, concerning regulatory T cells. According to that study: Primers: 52 TRBV forward and 13 TRBJ reverse.

The sequenced sample consisted of CD4+ T cells sorted from blood. The source of these receptors is a human donor in good health.

This clone appeared once. V gene TRBV30 combines with J gene TRBJ2-3; 13 bases match TRBD2. The V gene's germline CDR1 is GTSNPN and CDR2 SVGIG (reference sequence). The V and J ends lost 8 bases and 3 bases, in that order; junction bases with no gene match: 14. The CDR3 loop spans 17 amino acids. The CDR3 protein is CASTGTSGTTRTDTQYF. The CDR3 DNA is TGTGCCAGCACCGGGACTAGCGGGACCACGAGGACAGATACGCAGTATTTT.

This clone has only one observation. The chain combines TRBV9 with TRBJ2-7; possible D gene TRBD2, 5 bases. The CDR3 contains 16 residues. The germline V gene encodes CDR1 SGDLS and CDR2 YYNGEE. V lost 0 bases and J 2 bases, leaving 15 bases between the germline ends. CDR3 in DNA: TGTGCCAGCAGCGTAGCGGCGGGTCAAGCCACCTACGAGCAGTACTTC. It specifies CASSVAAGQATYEQYF.

This chain connects TRBV27 to TRBJ1-6; D is perhaps TRBD1 (5 bases). V was shortened by 0 bases and J by 8 bases, with 11 bases between the two germline ends. CDR3 size: 15 residues. Germline assignment: CDR1 MNHEY and CDR2 SMNVEV (reference sequence). DNA of the CDR3: TGTGCCAGCAGTTTATCAAGAGGGGCGCATTCACCCCTCCACTTT. It codes for CASSLSRGAHSPLHF.

The chain combines TRBV5-1 with TRBJ2-3; 13 bases map to TRBD2. The CDR3 is 16 residues long. Germline assignment: CDR1 SGHRS and CDR2 YFSETQ. Trimming took 4 bases from V and 3 from J; bases not matched to a gene: 5. The DNA of the CDR3 is TGCGCCAGCAGCCAACCGGGACTAGCGGGAACAGATACGCAGTATTTT. Translating it yields CASSQPGLAGTDTQYF.

CDR3: CASSAGTASNEKLFF. CDR3 in DNA: TGTGCCAGCAGCGCCGGGACAGCCTCTAATGAAAAACTGTTTTTT. The chain has TRBV9 and TRBJ1-4; 7 nucleotides line up with TRBD1. The J segment lost 3 bases and the V segment lost 3 bases, leaving 5 bases of the junction unmatched. Germline assignment: CDR1 SGDLS and CDR2 YYNGEE. The CDR3 spans 15 residues.

The V call is TRBV30, the J call TRBJ2-5, with D perhaps TRBD1 or TRBD2 (7 bases each). Trimming took off 7 bases at V and 1 base at J, with 13 bases between the two ends. Germline V lookup: CDR1 GTSNPN, CDR2 SVGIG (reference sequence). This CDR3 has 13 residues. The CDR3 loop is CASARGGQETQYF. The CDR3 nucleotides read TGTGCCTCCGCCAGGGGGGGCCAAGAGACCCAGTACTTC.

The chain has TRBV28 and TRBJ1-2; D gene unclear. Germline CDR1 MDHEN, CDR2 SYDVKM. The CDR3 extends over 13 amino acids. The V end was cut by 3 bases, the J end by 6 bases, with 11 bases between. This CDR3 reads CASSLNSLDGYTF. In nucleotides, the CDR3 is TGTGCCAGCAGTTTGAACTCCTTAGATGGCTACACCTTC.

V gene TRBV6-5 combines with J gene TRBJ2-3; TRBD1 matches 8 bases. The junction had 13 bases not matched to a gene; V was cut back by 5 bases and J by 9 bases. The germline gives CDR1 MNHEY, CDR2 SVGAGI. There are 15 residues in the CDR3. The CDR3 protein is CASSPRGRAERTQYF. The CDR3 DNA is TGTGCCAGCAGTCCCAGGGGGCGGGCTGAGAGGACGCAGTATTTT.

The table lists this clone with a few counts. The rearrangement links TRBV5-4 to TRBJ1-2; tentative D call: TRBD1 (5 bases). The germline CDR1 and CDR2 sequences are SGHNT and YYREEE (reference sequence). V shed 1 base and J shed 1 base, with 11 bases lying between them. The CDR3 is 15 residues long. CDR3 bases: TGTGCCAGCAGCTTGACGACAGACCTTAACTATGGCTACACCTTC. It codes for CASSLTTDLNYGYTF.

The J gene is TRBJ1-5, the V gene TRBV19, with TRBD1 as a possible D gene (6 bases). Germline lookup yields CDR1 LNHDA and CDR2 SQIVND (reference sequence). V dropped 1 base and J dropped 8 bases, with 15 bases sitting between them. This CDR3 region has 15 residues. CDR3 residues: CASSIVSGAWKPQHF. The DNA of the CDR3 is TGTGCCAGTAGTATAGTTTCAGGGGCATGGAAGCCCCAGCATTTT.

This chain links TRBV5-1 with TRBJ2-1, with 11 bases identical to TRBD2. Germline V lookup: CDR1 SGHRS, CDR2 YFSETQ. With V trimmed by 1 base and J by 6 bases, 3 bases remained unmatched. This CDR3 has 15 amino acids. Here the CDR3 reads CASSLSLAGGNEQFF. The CDR3 nucleotides are TGCGCCAGCAGCTTGTCCCTAGCGGGAGGCAATGAGCAGTTCTTC. Complete variable domain (other parts from reference TRBV5-1 and TRBJ2-1): KAGVTQTPRYLIKTRGQQVTLSCSPISGHRSVSWYQQTPGQGLQFLFEYFSETQRNKGNFPGRFSGRQFSNSRSEMNVSTLELGDSALYLCASSLSLAGGNEQFFGPGTRLTVL.

The J gene is TRBJ2-7, the V gene TRBV6-5; 9 bases align to TRBD1. Germline values: CDR1 MNHEY, CDR2 SVGAGI. CDR3 length equals 15 residues. Trimming cost V 4 bases and J 4 bases; bases outside gene matches: 8. DNA of the CDR3: TGTGCCAGCAGTTCCCCGGGACAGGGTTTGTACGAGCAGTACTTC. Translation gives CASSSPGQGLYEQYF.

The gene calls are TRBV6-5 and TRBJ2-7; no definite D call. This CDR3 region has 14 residues. CDR1 and CDR2 (germline): MNHEY, SVGAGI. Trimming cost V 4 bases and J 3 bases, with 13 bases left between them. The CDR3 coding sequence is TGTGCCAGCAGTTCGCCCGGGTCCTACTACGAGCAGTACTTC. Protein sequence: CASSSPGSYYEQYF.

This clone was seen just once. CDR3 region: CASSLGLQETQYF. CDR3 sequence (DNA): TGTGCCAGCAGCCTTGGACTACAAGAGACCCAGTACTTC. This chain uses TRBV7-7 with TRBJ2-5; TRBD2 is a possible D gene (6 bases). Germline V gene data show CDR1 as SSHAT and CDR2 as FNYEAQ (reference sequence). Trimming stripped 5 bases from V and 2 bases from J, with 9 bases between. The CDR3 runs to 13 residues.

V is TRBV6-6 and J is TRBJ2-4; weak D call: TRBD1 (5 bases). The CDR3 covers 16 residues. Germline values: CDR1 MNHNY, CDR2 SVGAGI (reference sequence). The germline V and J ends were trimmed by 5 bases and 1 base, with 15 bases remaining between them. The CDR3 region is CASSLLWQGAKNIQYF. The CDR3 region has the DNA TGTGCCAGCAGTCTGCTTTGGCAGGGTGCCAAAAACATTCAGTACTTC.

The chain links TRBV5-1 to TRBJ1-1, with D perhaps TRBD1 (5 bases). V was clipped by 4 bases and J by 4 bases, with 11 bases between them. CDR1 SGHRS and CDR2 YFSETQ come from the germline V gene. This CDR3 has 13 residues. In DNA, the CDR3 is TGCGCCAGCAGCACCCGACAGCTCACTGAAGCTTTCTTT. It translates to CASSTRQLTEAFF.

This clone turned up a few times. The gene calls are TRBV4-1 and TRBJ2-1; TRBD2 aligns across 7 bases. CDR1 and CDR2 (germline): MGHRA, YSYEKL. The CDR3 has 16 residues. With V trimmed by 2 bases and J by 9 bases, 13 bases remained unmatched. CDR3 loop: CASSQRLAGRSVEQFF. The CDR3 DNA follows: TGCGCCAGCAGCCAAAGACTAGCAGGGAGATCGGTTGAGCAGTTCTTC.

The V gene is TRBV7-8, the J gene TRBJ2-7; no definite D call. The germline V gene has CDR1 SGHVS and CDR2 FQNEAQ. V gave up 5 bases and J gave up 0 bases, with 11 bases separating them. This CDR3 spans 14 amino acids. Written as DNA, the CDR3 is TGTGCCAGCAGCGACGTTAGGTTCTCCTACGAGCAGTACTTC. This translates into CASSDVRFSYEQYF.

This chain joins TRBV5-1 and TRBJ2-1; the D gene is possibly TRBD2 (5 bases). The V gene lost 2 bases and the J gene lost 8 bases, with 20 bases spanning the gap. CDR3 length: 16 residues. Germline loops: CDR1 SGHRS, CDR2 YFSETQ. CDR3 region: CASSFPTLEGVDEQFF. Here the CDR3 DNA reads TGCGCCAGCAGCTTCCCTACACTAGAAGGTGTCGATGAGCAGTTCTTC.

Only one count was recorded for this clone. The gene calls are TRBV2 and TRBJ2-7, with D hard to call. V lost 6 bases to trimming and J lost 6 bases, with 12 bases between them. This CDR3 spans 12 amino acids. From germline, CDR1 is SNHLY and CDR2 FYNNEI. CDR3 loop: CASRKVGVEQYF. For the CDR3, the DNA is TGTGCCAGCAGAAAGGTAGGAGTCGAGCAGTACTTC.

The chain joins TRBV19 to TRBJ2-7, with D perhaps matching TRBD2 (6 bases). V was pared by 5 bases and J by 1 base, with 15 bases between. This CDR3 region has 15 residues. Germline lookup yields CDR1 LNHDA and CDR2 SQIVND (reference sequence). The chain's CDR3 is CASSPTGARSYEQYF. The CDR3 DNA follows: TGTGCCAGTAGTCCCACGGGAGCCAGGTCCTACGAGCAGTACTTC.

This chain uses TRBV5-1 with TRBJ2-5; TRBD1 might be the D (5 bases). The ends were cut back, 2 bases at V and 0 bases at J, with 8 bases in the middle. The length of the CDR3 is 14 residues. Per the germline V gene, CDR1 is SGHRS and CDR2 is YFSETQ. CDR3 region: CASSFDRYQETQYF. CDR3 bases: TGCGCCAGCAGCTTTGACAGATACCAAGAGACCCAGTACTTC.

The DNA of the CDR3 is TGTGCCAGCAGCCCAAAGGACAGGGGGATCCCAGATACGCAGTATTTT. Residues: CASSPKDRGIPDTQYF. The rearrangement joins TRBV7-2 to TRBJ2-3, with TRBD1 matching over 10 bases. The ends lost 5 bases at V and 4 bases at J; junction bases unmatched: 9. Germline V gene lookup returns CDR1 SGHTA and CDR2 FQGNSA. The CDR3 runs 16 residues.

CDR3 amino acids: CASSEFSGEETQYF. In DNA form, the CDR3 reads TGTGCCAGCAGTGAATTTAGCGGGGAAGAGACCCAGTACTTC. The chain uses TRBV6-1 and TRBJ2-5, with 8 bases aligning to TRBD2. The ends lost 2 bases at V and 3 bases at J; junction bases unmatched: 2. The CDR3 sequence is 14 residues long. Germline assignment: CDR1 MNHNS and CDR2 SASEGT.

V gene TRBV9 combines with J gene TRBJ2-3; no definite D call. The V gene lost 0 bases and the J gene lost 4 bases, with 6 bases spanning the gap. The germline V gene encodes CDR1 SGDLS and CDR2 YYNGEE. The CDR3 length is 13 residues. DNA of the CDR3: TGTGCCAGCAGCGTAGCTACGGCAGATACGCAGTATTTT. Translating it yields CASSVATADTQYF.

The chain's CDR3 is CASSLAWGQNTGELFF. The CDR3 coding sequence is TGCGCCAGCAGCTTGGCCTGGGGCCAAAACACCGGGGAGCTGTTTTTT. The chain combines TRBV5-1 with TRBJ2-2; TRBD1 is a possible D gene (5 bases). V was trimmed by 0 bases and J by 2 bases, leaving 11 bases between them. Per germline, CDR1 SGHRS and CDR2 YFSETQ. CDR3 size: 16 residues.

V is TRBV19 and J is TRBJ2-2; D uncertain. Trimming pared 4 bases from V and 0 bases from J, leaving 9 bases between. Germline V gene sequence: CDR1 LNHDA, CDR2 SQIVND (reference sequence). The CDR3 is 15 residues long. CDR3 in amino acids: CASSRVETNTGELFF. In nucleotides, the CDR3 is TGTGCCAGTAGTAGGGTTGAGACGAACACCGGGGAGCTGTTTTTT.